This T cell receptor beta chain was identified during a study of low-dose radiotherapy and immunotherapy resistance in tumors (dated by TCRdb to between 2020 and 2023). Background on the whole study: Patients in Cohort 1 were given 0.5 Gy per fraction every 2 weeks, and the prescribed total PTV dose was 6.5 Gy. Cohort 2 received 1 Gy per fraction every two weeks, with a total of 13 Gy over 26 weeks. Nivolumab and ipilimumab were both given intravenously, with nivolumab at a 240 mg flat dose every two weeks and ipilimumab at 1 mg/kg every six weeks. Cyclophosphamide 200 mg/m2 was given intravenously every two weeks, one day before each radiation and immunotherapy administration. Patients took aspirin 300 mg orally once daily for four cycles, starting on cycle 1 day 1. Trial participants were not randomized into treatment groups. Eight patients were included in the translational analysis: three from the first dose cohort and the first five from the second dose cohort.

TCRdb names Illumina HiSeq 2500 as the instrument used. To make first-strand cDNA, Superscript III was used along with a set of TRAV- and TRBV-specific primers so that both the TCRalpha and TCRbeta chains were covered. TCRs were amplified with Phusion for around 20 PCR cycles, with a constant-region primer paired with the adapter attached to the V primers. Isolated mRNA was amplified with the MessageAmp II aRNA Amplification Kit, using a roughly 15-hour in vitro transcription at 37°C. The Dynabeads mRNA DIRECT Purification Kit was used to isolate the mRNA for TCR sequencing. Indexed Illumina adapters were added in a second roughly 23-cycle Phusion PCR, and the resulting products were purified with AMPure XP beads. The authors' pipeline ran thus. Custom Perl scripts were used to pool TCR sequences that encoded the same protein, to remove out-of-frame sequences, and to calculate the abundance of each clonotype. Any TCR sequence supported by only a single read was excluded from analysis. Repertoire metrics included Shannon entropy, Gini index, clonality, richness, and frequency of TCRs shared between repertoires. TCRdb reworked the public reads: Q25 trimming with fastp, MiXCR clone assembly, productive beta chains retained. For every CDR3 protein sequence, its rows merge into one entry that carries the most common genes and DNA. The V and J calls come from TCRdb's annotation, not from the publication. This sample comprises 95,000 to 100,000 distinct CDR3 sequences, 20% of them detected only once. The ten largest make up roughly 3.9% of the sample.

This clonotype was counted ten times or more. Its target antigen remains unknown. Qualities for individual bases were not recorded, and no much larger clone is one base off. Reading the label with the study, this specimen's time point is: after trial treatment. The sample's treatment or condition label, decoded: LDRT plus nivolumab, ipilimumab, low-dose cyclophosphamide and aspirin (RACIN trial). Donors were enrolled in RACIN, a single-arm phase I dose-escalation trial in which nivolumab, ipilimumab, aspirin, low-dose cyclophosphamide and low-dose radiotherapy were combined. Eligible patients had advanced, TIL-negative solid tumors. V is pared back by 8 bases and J by 7 bases, with 8 bases lying between the germline termini. For CDR1 and CDR2, the germline V gene lists SGHTA and FQGNSA. From cysteine to phenylalanine, the CDR3 is 11 amino acids long. Just CDR3 DNA is preserved here, 33 bases in frame from base 1.

This sequence was found in a male donor with prostate cancer. The sample was PBMCs, taken after low-dose radiotherapy plus immunotherapy. The sequence joins TRBV7-2 to TRBJ2-2; the D gene assignment is ambiguous. The CDR3 reads CASPWDGELFF. The DNA is TGTGCCAGCCCATGGGACGGGGAGCTGTTTTTT.